Described below is a single TCR beta chain sequence and its context. Its antigen remains unknown. This CDR3 is built from 15 residues. V lost 4 bases to trimming and J lost 0 bases, with 10 bases between them. Per germline, CDR1 KGHSH and CDR2 LQKENI. This record comes from a study of T cell responses to AZD1222 COVID-19 vaccine. Overall study context: Some second doses came at about 4 weeks and others at about 12 weeks; these were pooled. Notes on the study in general: At baseline, seropositivity was found in only six or seven AZD1222 recipients.

Some clones are missing from TCRdb's copy, which holds only in-frame ones; the method was immunoSEQ multiplex PCR. The table has 200,000 or so clones, roughly 88% seen once. The gene calls are TRBV18 and TRBJ1-5; D is uncertain. The source material was peripheral blood, sampled on day 0 of AZD1222 vaccination. This receptor was taken from an adult in good health. The CDR3 sequence: CASSQDGASNQPQHF. In DNA form, the CDR3 reads TGTGCCAGCTCACAGGACGGCGCTAGCAATCAGCCCCAGCATTTT.